This T cell receptor (beta chain) was captured in a study of glioma-infiltrating T cells after dendritic cell vaccination listed by TCRdb under 2016. For the study in its entirety: The cohort comprised about 15 glioblastoma patients from Phase I and II dendritic cell vaccination trials, 9 newly diagnosed and 6 with recurrent disease. Three intradermal dendritic cell vaccine injections were administered to patients at biweekly intervals in the arm below the axilla. The vaccine was prepared from monocyte-derived dendritic cells that were cultured for roughly seven days with IL-4 and GM-CSF and then pulsed overnight with autologous tumor lysate. Between about 2003 and 2012, patients were given autologous tumor lysate-pulsed dendritic cell vaccination. In glioblastoma patients vaccinated with dendritic cells, deep sequencing of TCR beta CDR3 regions served to measure tumor-infiltrating lymphocyte content and to compare repertoires between tumor and blood. TCR sequencing metrics, including TIL content and tumor-blood repertoire overlap, were correlated with survival after dendritic cell vaccination. The investigation overall reported the following: After dendritic cell vaccination, a higher estimated pretreatment TIL content predicted longer time to progression and overall survival. The response model built on TCR overlap across three groups was characterized as speculative, with prospective validation still needed. No direct relationship between TCR clonality and survival was found, suggesting a diverse polyclonal response may matter. The cohort was small and heterogeneous, only a few patients had full blood and tumor sets, and even fewer had initial-recurrent tumor pairs.

The CDR3 holds 14 amino acids from the cysteine to the phenylalanine. Only the CDR3 portion is preserved as DNA: 42 bases, with reading frame beginning at the first base. Sequences SGHRS (CDR1) and YFSETQ (CDR2) are obtained from the germline V gene. Trimming accounts for 0 bases at V and 4 bases at J, while the number of junction bases matched to no gene is 3. The immunoSEQ assay amplified TCRB CDR3 regions from roughly 2 micrograms of genomic DNA, or from all available DNA when less than that amount was available. For multiplex PCR, 60 forward primers for TCR V beta segments and 13 reverse primers for J beta segments were used. To estimate the number of reads per starting template, synthetic control templates were added to each sample at limiting dilution. Reads of 87 bp were generated by sequencing on the Illumina HiSeq System. The paper's processing steps were these. PCR and sequencing errors were removed by a nearest neighbor algorithm that merged closely related sequences. TCR overlap was measured as the percentage of unique tumor TCR beta sequences also present in the same patient's peripheral blood. The clones in this table, taken by TCRdb from immuneACCESS, are in-frame only. Not every clone is retained; where verified, under half of the shortfall comes from an unresolved V gene, and the cause of the rest is unknown. V, J and clone size derive from that table, while D and trimming were established from the DNA sequence. This sample lists more than 85,000 clones; more than 75% were detected once. Just under 3% of the sample comes from the top ten.

To be selected, patients needed enough residual fresh-frozen tumor tissue and more than two years of available survival data. An isocitrate dehydrogenase mutation was not carried by any of the glioblastoma patients, although molecular status was otherwise variable. PBMC collection took place before vaccination, two weeks after the third vaccination, and at tumor progression if progression occurred. The Qiagen DNeasy Blood extraction Kit was used for extraction of genomic DNA. About this clone: What antigen it recognizes has not been identified. The record has no base qualities; no much larger clone is one base away.

The specimen was blood, collected before dendritic cell vaccination. This chain joins TRBV5-1 to TRBJ1-2; a stretch of 7 junction bases matches TRBD1. This sequence was found in a human donor with glioblastoma. In nucleotide form, the sequence is TGCGCCAGCAGCTTGGATGCAGGGGGCTATGGCTACACCTTC. This encodes CASSLDAGGYGYTF.